What follows is one T cell receptor beta chain and its context. Germline CDR1 and CDR2: MNHEY and SMNVEV (reference sequence). V shed 3 bases and J shed 7 bases, with 10 bases lying between them. The CDR3 has 14 amino acids. This sample was taken from a study of blood T cell repertoires in COVID-19. Study context: COVID-19 samples collected from the United States, Italy and Spain covered acute and convalescent phases. T cells, B-cell-depleted T cells, or PBMCs supplied cDNA or gDNA.

Sequencing was performed with immunoSEQ multiplex PCR; in TCRdb, only in-frame clones are kept and a portion is missing. The profile shows 160,000 or so clones, around four fifths of them singletons. The material sequenced was peripheral blood. This TCR was recovered from a man in his 70s who had recovered from COVID-19. The chain employs TRBV27 and TRBJ1-6; no reliable D call. This CDR3 reads CASSFEAWNSPLHF. The CDR3 nucleotides are TGTGCCAGCAGTTTTGAGGCCTGGAATTCACCCCTCCACTTT.